Below are 15 T cell receptor beta chains sequenced from a single sample in a study of blood T cell repertoires in COVID-19. Assay: immunoSEQ multiplex PCR; the TCRdb copy retains only in-frame clones and omits some. The sample has under 300,000 clones; about 88% are singletons. The sequencing sample was made of peripheral blood. These TCRs come from a man younger than 35 with active or convalescent COVID-19.

The chain is built from TRBV4-3 and TRBJ2-7; possibly TRBD2 for D (6 bases). Trimming cost V 0 bases and J 2 bases, with 11 bases left between them. This CDR3 comprises 15 residues. Germline V CDR1 and CDR2: LGHNA, YSLEER. The CDR3 reads CASSQESGSTYEQYF. CDR3 in DNA: TGCGCCAGCAGCCAAGAAAGCGGGTCGACCTACGAGCAGTACTTC.

The CDR3 DNA is TGTGCCTGGAGTGTACCCGGGAGCAGCAGCGAGCAGTACTTC. Translating it yields CAWSVPGSSSEQYF. The chain carries TRBV30 and TRBJ2-7, with a weak D call TRBD2 (6 bases). Trimming pared 0 bases from V and 6 bases from J, leaving 15 bases between. Germline values: CDR1 GTSNPN, CDR2 SVGIG (reference sequence). The length of the CDR3 is 14 residues.

The chain couples TRBV11-3 to TRBJ2-5; 11 positions agree with TRBD2. J gave up 5 bases and V 4 bases, and 6 bases lay outside the gene matches. Looked up from germline, CDR1 is SGHNT and CDR2 is YENEEA. The CDR3 is 15 residues long. CDR3 bases: TGTGCCAGCAGCTCCCTAGCGGGAGGAAGGGAGACCCAGTACTTC. This codes for CASSSLAGGRETQYF.

This chain uses TRBV9 with TRBJ2-7; TRBD2 matches 7 bases. The CDR3 totals 15 residues. The V gene end was trimmed by 0 bases and the J gene end by 3 bases; junction bases not matched to a gene: 6. Germline V gene sequence: CDR1 SGDLS, CDR2 YYNGEE. The CDR3 spells CASSVAPAGSYEQYF. CDR3 sequence (DNA): TGTGCCAGCAGCGTAGCGCCAGCGGGAAGCTACGAGCAGTACTTC. Full variable domain (remainder filled in from reference TRBV9 and TRBJ2-7): DSGVTQTPKHLITATGQRVTLRCSPRSGDLSVYWYQQSLDQGLQFLIQYYNGEERAKGNILERFSAQQFPDLHSELNLSSLELGDSALYFCASSVAPAGSYEQYFGPGTRLTVT.

The rearrangement joins TRBV5-1 to TRBJ2-7; 7 bases are shared with TRBD1. The germline CDR1 and CDR2 sequences are SGHRS and YFSETQ. V lost 5 bases, J lost 6 bases, and 11 bases stayed unmatched. The CDR3 totals 14 residues. The CDR3 loop reads CASSPGQTPLEQYF. DNA of the CDR3: TGCGCCAGCAGTCCGGGACAGACCCCCCTCGAGCAGTACTTC.

This clone is a singleton in its sample. The rearrangement links TRBV7-2 to TRBJ1-2; a possible D gene is TRBD1 (6 bases). Trimming cost V 5 bases and J 4 bases, with 11 bases left between them. Looked up from germline, CDR1 is SGHTA and CDR2 is FQGNSA. CDR3 size: 13 residues. CDR3 region: CASSGGGSYGYTF. CDR3 DNA sequence: TGTGCCAGCAGCGGCGGGGGCAGCTATGGCTACACCTTC.

V gene TRBV5-4 combines with J gene TRBJ2-5; weak D call: TRBD2 (5 bases). This CDR3 is built from 13 residues. Germline assignment: CDR1 SGHNT and CDR2 YYREEE (reference sequence). Trimming took 4 bases from V and 4 from J, leaving 11 bases between them. DNA of the CDR3: TGTGCCAGCAGCCCCCACACTAGAGAGACCCAGTACTTC. Translating gives CASSPHTRETQYF.

The rearrangement uses TRBV3-1 (or the pseudogene TRBV3-2) and TRBJ1-1; D possibly corresponds to TRBD1 (6 bases). V lost 1 base, J lost 14 bases, and 17 bases lay in between. The germline V gene encodes CDR1 LGHDT and CDR2 YNNKEL (reference sequence). CDR3 size: 13 residues. The CDR3 spells CASSQAKVTGRFF. The CDR3 region has the DNA TGTGCCAGCAGCCAAGCGAAGGTTACAGGGAGATTCTTT.

This chain connects TRBV4-3 to TRBJ1-1; the D gene is possibly TRBD1 (5 bases). Germline V lookup: CDR1 LGHNA, CDR2 YSLEER. The CDR3 sequence is 16 residues long. V was pared by 2 bases and J by 3 bases, with 16 bases between. CDR3 protein: CASSQQRTQGYTEAFF. The CDR3 region has the DNA TGCGCCAGCAGCCAACAAAGAACCCAGGGTTACACTGAAGCTTTCTTT.

The chain employs TRBV18 and TRBJ1-5; D is unclear. Germline-derived CDR1 and CDR2 are KGHSH and LQKENI. Trimming removed 0 bases at V and 5 bases at J, with 11 bases between. The CDR3 contains 15 residues. The CDR3 DNA reads TGTGCCAGCTCACCACCTGGGGAGGGCTATCAGCCCCAGCATTTT. Protein product: CASSPPGEGYQPQHF.

This clone was seen more than once but under ten times. This sequence joins TRBV6-5 and TRBJ2-7; D is unclear. V was clipped by 3 bases and J by 3 bases, with 9 bases between them. Germline CDR1 is MNHEY and CDR2 is SVGAGI. This CDR3 spans 13 amino acids. This CDR3 reads CASSYKLDYEQYF. The CDR3 DNA reads as TGTGCCAGCAGTTATAAGTTAGACTACGAGCAGTACTTC.

The chain has TRBV10-3 and TRBJ1-6; D possibly corresponds to TRBD1 (6 bases). Germline CDR1 ENHRY, CDR2 SYGVKD. Trimming took 5 bases from V and 7 from J, leaving 15 bases between them. The CDR3 contains 15 residues. CDR3: CAISQGGGTNSPLHF. CDR3 bases: TGTGCCATCAGTCAAGGCGGGGGCACCAATTCACCCCTCCACTTT.

V usage is TRBV5-6 and J usage is TRBJ2-3, with a possible D match to TRBD2 (6 bases). V lost 3 bases and J lost 0, with 11 bases in between. The CDR3 spans 15 residues. From germline, CDR1 is SGHDT and CDR2 YYEEEE. CDR3: CASSYKGRSTDTQYF. The CDR3 DNA sequence: TGTGCCAGCAGCTACAAGGGGAGGAGCACAGATACGCAGTATTTT.

The genes are TRBV19 and TRBJ2-1; TRBD2 matches 11 bases. Germline CDR1 and CDR2: LNHDA and SQIVND (reference sequence). This CDR3 is 16 amino acids long. The V segment lost 7 bases and the J segment 6 bases; nucleotides outside the gene matches: 11. Here the CDR3 DNA reads TGTGCCAGTATACCCATAGCGGGGGGGAATTTCAATGAGCAGTTCTTC. Encoded protein: CASIPIAGGNFNEQFF. The full variable domain, rest sourced from reference TRBV19 and TRBJ2-1, is DGGITQSPKYLFRKEGQNVTLSCEQNLNHDAMYWYRQDPGQGLRLIYYSQIVNDFQKGDIAEGYSVSREKKESFPLTVTSAQKNPTAFYLCASIPIAGGNFNEQFFGPGTRLTVL.

The chain recombines TRBV5-1 with TRBJ2-1; D is unresolved. In germline, CDR1 is SGHRS, CDR2 YFSETQ. The germline V and J ends were trimmed by 2 bases and 10 bases, with 10 bases remaining between them. CDR3 length: 12 residues. CDR3 DNA sequence: TGCGCCAGCAGCTTCAAGCCACGGGAGCAGTTCTTC. Protein sequence: CASSFKPREQFF.